This T cell receptor (beta chain) was documented in a study of memory CD4+ T cells and cytomegalovirus serostatus. Study findings and constraints: Each of approximately 61 CMV-associated TCRbeta sequences occurred in one to five individuals.

V was shortened by 2 bases and J by 4 bases, with 18 bases between the two germline ends. Looked up from germline, CDR1 is MNHNY and CDR2 is SVGAGI (reference sequence). The CDR3 totals 16 residues. This clone occurred a few times. Antigen: not known. The repertoire was sequenced with immunoSEQ multiplex PCR; TCRdb's copy has only in-frame clones and lacks some. Here the sample spans just under 40,000 clones, 75% to 80% being singletons. The sort gate was single viable CD3+CD4+CD8-CD45RO+ cells for memory CD4+ T cells. Serum IgG to CMV pp150, pp28, p38 and p52 defined serostatus. Positive selection with CD4 microbeads enriched total CD4+ T cells.

The V call is TRBV6-6, the J call TRBJ2-7, with D uncertain. This sequence originates from an adult in good health and CMV-seronegative. The specimen was memory CD4+ T cells from blood. DNA of the CDR3: TGTGCCAGCAGTTACAGTGACCAGCCCCGCGTTTACGAGCAGTACTTC. Its protein product is CASSYSDQPRVYEQYF.